This TCR beta chain derives from a study of regulatory T cells in long-lasting Graves disease. Overall study findings and caveats: Persistent disease was characterized by preferential usage of TRBV28, TRBJ1-2 and TRBJ2-5.

Documented time point: persistent/refractory GD, antithyroid drugs over 5 years with positive TRAb. From PBMCs, RNA was extracted and then used to make the TCR library. Recruitment took place at an endocrinology department in Xi'an, China. This clonotype has ten or more counts. Its antigen is unidentified. TCR beta libraries were built with iRepertoire HTBI primers and Arm-PCR of CDR3 regions. TCRdb independently ran MiXCR on the multiplex PCR reads; one entry per CDR3 protein. Counted here are roughly 490,000 distinct CDR3 sequences, 20% to 25% occurring once; the ten biggest clones make up under 15%. Germline CDR1 and CDR2: MDHEN and SYDVKM. The V and J ends lost 6 bases and 4 bases respectively, with 12 bases between them. The CDR3 runs 13 residues.

The source was peripheral blood mononuclear cells (PBMCs), collected when the disease was refractory, from a patient treated with antithyroid drugs. The receptor comes from a female donor with Graves disease. The chain couples TRBV28 to TRBJ1-2, with D perhaps matching TRBD1 (6 bases). The CDR3 region is CASSPTGFYGYTF. CDR3 in DNA: TGTGCCAGCAGCCCCACAGGGTTCTATGGCTACACCTTC.